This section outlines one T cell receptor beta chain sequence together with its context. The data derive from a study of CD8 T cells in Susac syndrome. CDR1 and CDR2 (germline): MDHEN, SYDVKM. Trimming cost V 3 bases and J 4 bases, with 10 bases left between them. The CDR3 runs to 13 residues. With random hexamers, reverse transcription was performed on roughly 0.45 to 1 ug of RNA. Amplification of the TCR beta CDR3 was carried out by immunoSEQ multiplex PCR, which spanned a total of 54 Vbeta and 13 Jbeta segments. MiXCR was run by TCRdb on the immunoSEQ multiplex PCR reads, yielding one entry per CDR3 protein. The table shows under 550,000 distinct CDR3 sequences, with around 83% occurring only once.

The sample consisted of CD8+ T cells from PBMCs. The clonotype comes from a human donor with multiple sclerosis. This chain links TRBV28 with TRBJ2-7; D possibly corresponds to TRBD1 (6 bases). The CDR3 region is CASSFMQGYEQYF. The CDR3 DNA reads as TGTGCCAGCAGTTTCATGCAGGGGTACGAGCAGTACTTC.